A single sample gave rise to the 4 T cell receptor beta chains below, sequenced in a study of T cells in Graves' hyperthyroidism and ophthalmopathy. There were TCR beta CDR3 regions amplified from RNA transcripts. Primed by the HTBI set, a first-round RT-PCR was run on the TCR CDR3. MiXCR was run by TCRdb on the multiplex PCR reads, yielding one entry per CDR3 protein. The sample has 550,000 to 650,000 distinct CDR3 sequences; 11% to 15% are singletons. Sequencing used blood. The source is a woman between 35 and 50 years old with Graves' hyperthyroidism.

The chain combines TRBV5-6 with TRBJ2-7, with D possibly being TRBD1 or TRBD2 (5 bases each). Germline values: CDR1 SGHDT, CDR2 YYEEEE. The CDR3 runs 15 residues. V was pared by 4 bases and J by 7 bases, with 21 bases between. The chain's CDR3 is CASSPTGTAKGEQYF. CDR3 in DNA: TGTGCCAGCAGCCCAACCGGGACGGCGAAGGGGGAGCAGTACTTC.

This clonotype appeared a few times. V usage is TRBV4-1 and J usage is TRBJ1-5; TRBD1 aligns across 10 bases. The CDR3 consists of 18 residues. Germline V CDR1 and CDR2: MGHRA, YSYEKL. The V and J ends lost 2 bases and 6 bases, in that order; junction bases with no gene match: 13. The CDR3 coding sequence is TGCGCCAGCAGCCAAAAACTGCCGGGACAGGGGAAGGTTCAGCCCCAGCATTTT. Encoded protein: CASSQKLPGQGKVQPQHF.

About this clonotype: With a much larger clone just one base away, this may be a read error. This is likely a read error, given that the CDR3 carries no conserved phenylalanine or tryptophan at its end. The CDR3 is CSAQPGQYNNEQFI. CDR3 nucleotide sequence: TGCAGTGCTCAACCGGGACAATACAACAATGAGCAGTTCATC. This rearrangement joins TRBV20-1 to TRBJ2-1, with a tentative D call TRBD1 (6 bases). Germline values: CDR1 DFQATT, CDR2 SNEGSKA (reference sequence). V lost 5 bases and J lost 5, with 16 bases in between. This CDR3 has 14 residues.

This clonotype was counted between two and nine times. The rearrangement joins TRBV19 to TRBJ2-5; D not certain. CDR3 length equals 15 residues. Germline V gives CDR1 LNHDA, CDR2 SQIVND (reference sequence). Trimming shortened V by 5 bases and J by 2 bases, and 15 bases separated the two germline ends. This chain's CDR3 is CASSPILGLQETQYF. The DNA of the CDR3 is TGTGCCAGTAGTCCCATTCTAGGGTTACAAGAGACCCAGTACTTC.